This TCR beta chain was captured in a study of T cells after yellow fever vaccination (dated by TCRdb to about 2019). For context, the study as a whole: Libraries from fractions with low cell numbers were prepared with the SMART-Seq v4 Ultra Low Input RNA kit. Bulk TCR alpha and beta repertoires were sequenced longitudinally to track T-cell clones before and after primary and booster YFV17D yellow fever vaccination. The cohort comprised two healthy male donors, one aged 18 to 30 and one aged 30 to 39 years. Bulk PBMC replicates and cell subsets were isolated from blood drawn at multiple timepoints before and after both primary and secondary immunization.

This clonotype has only a few counts. Its antigen specificity is not known. No quality values exist for individual bases; no much larger clone is one base distant. The treatment or condition label corresponds to: live attenuated yellow fever vaccine strain. At every blood-draw timepoint, two biological replicates of bulk PBMCs were collected. A standard Ficoll-Paque protocol was used to isolate PBMCs from peripheral blood. RNA was extracted with TriZol from bulk PBMCs, CD4 and CD8 fractions, and dextramer-positive and dextramer-negative fractions. Overall study results and their limits: After the booster, most of the clones that had expanded following primary vaccination were detected again (96% of CD4 and around 90% of CD8), which suggests that memory was broadly maintained. Only a couple of donors were included in the study, so the extent to which the findings can be generalized is limited. A small share of clonotypes occurred in both CD4 and CD8 compartments, likely arising from convergent recombination. Compared with the primary T-cell response, the secondary T-cell response was faster but weaker, reaching its peak on day 5 rather than on day 15. Because abundant contaminating clonotypes from the bulk population could be contained in FACS-sorted repertoires, computational filtering was required.

TCR cDNA was made using 5'RACE template switching, a step that added a universal primer site and unique molecular identifiers. Priming of cDNA synthesis was performed from both the TCR alpha and TCR beta constant segments. Library amplification used two PCR steps, and the second PCR step added sample barcodes and sequencing adapters. Sequencing of libraries was performed on Illumina HiSeq 2500 (2x100 bp) or NovaSeq (2x150 bp). Regarding the original processing steps: MIGEC was used to demultiplex reads and collapse the reads into UMI consensus sequences, and MiXCR was used for V(D)J alignment. Vaccine-responding clonotypes were defined with edgeR using replicate PBMC samples, requiring FDR below 0.01 and a log2 fold change above 5 up to day 15. Bulk clonotypes were assigned CD4 or CD8 identity according to which sequenced CD4 or CD8 repertoire held them at higher abundance. The public reads were reprocessed in TCRdb via fastp at Q25 and MiXCR, keeping in-frame beta chains. Duplicate CDR3 protein sequences are folded into a single record with the most common DNA and genes. These V and J calls are TCRdb output, not the study's own analysis. The sample has about 500,000 distinct CDR3 sequences on record, about 15% of them singletons. The ten largest clones capture approximately 15% of the sample.

The sample was PBMCs, taken 5 days after the first yellow fever vaccination. The clonotype originates from a man aged 18 to 35 who received the YFV17D yellow fever vaccine.

In nucleotides, the sequence is TGCGCCAGCAGCTTGACCCCAGACAGGCACTCTGGGGCCAACGTCCTGACTTTC. Its protein product is CASSLTPDRHSGANVLTF. The chain is encoded by TRBV5-1 joined to TRBJ2-6; TRBD1 is a weak D gene call, 6 bases matching. The CDR3 sequence holds 18 residues, the cysteine and phenylalanine included. Just CDR3 DNA is preserved here, 54 bases in frame from base 1. The germline V gene gives CDR1 as SGHRS and CDR2 as YFSETQ. V and J are truncated by 1 base and 0 bases respectively, leaving an intervening sequence of 14 bases.